The 6 T cell receptor beta chains in this list originate from one sample, sequenced in a study of T cells in Graves' hyperthyroidism and ophthalmopathy. Amplification of TCR beta CDR3 regions was performed using RNA transcripts as template. During a first-round RT-PCR of the TCR CDR3, the HTBI primer set was used. TCRdb re-derived calls from the multiplex PCR reads in MiXCR, one entry per CDR3 protein. The sample carries about 560,000 distinct CDR3 sequences, just over 45% recorded once. The sequencing sample was made of peripheral blood or thyroid tissue (not recorded which). These receptors came from a young woman with Graves' hyperthyroidism.

This clonotype was counted at least ten times. The CDR3 region is CSAREGYEQYF. CDR3 bases: TGCAGTGCGAGGGAGGGCTACGAGCAGTACTTC. The V call is TRBV20-1, the J call TRBJ2-7; 7 bases align to TRBD2. CDR1 and CDR2 from the germline V gene are DFQATT and SNEGSKA (reference sequence). The CDR3 length is 11 residues. J was trimmed by 3 bases and V by 6 bases; bases with no gene match: 2.

This clonotype appeared many times. CDR3 coding DNA: TGTGCCAGCAGTTTCGGGCAGGTCAATCAGCCCCAGCATTTT. It is translated as CASSFGQVNQPQHF. This chain links TRBV12-3 or TRBV12-4 with TRBJ1-5, with D hard to call. The CDR3 sequence is 14 residues long. V dropped 3 bases and J dropped 3 bases, with 9 bases sitting between them.

The chain combines TRBV7-3 with TRBJ1-4; D unresolved. Trimming left V 1 base short and J 0 bases short, with 9 bases between. Germline values: CDR1 SGHTA, CDR2 FQGTGA. This CDR3 spans 16 amino acids. This CDR3 is CASSLSWLATNEKLFF. The CDR3 DNA is TGTGCCAGCAGCTTAAGCTGGCTTGCAACTAATGAAAAACTGTTTTTT.

The table lists this clonotype with many counts. The rearrangement joins TRBV20-1 to TRBJ1-1; D is undetermined. V was shortened by 4 bases and J by 5 bases, with 11 bases between the two germline ends. Germline loops: CDR1 DFQATT, CDR2 SNEGSKA (reference sequence). This CDR3 spans 12 amino acids. DNA for the CDR3: TGCAGTGCTAAAGTTGGGGATACTGAAGCTTTCTTT. Its translation is CSAKVGDTEAFF.

On this clonotype: The CDR3 carries no conserved terminal phenylalanine or tryptophan, so it likely arises from a read error. The CDR3 DNA follows: TGTGCCACCAGTGAGGGGGTCAGCGACAGCCATAAGCAGTACCTC. Translated: CATSEGVSDSHKQYL. This chain uses TRBV24-1 with TRBJ2-7; D could derive from TRBD1 or TRBD2 (5 bases each). Germline V gene lookup returns CDR1 KGHDR and CDR2 SFDVKD. The CDR3 runs to 15 residues. Trimming removed 4 bases from V and 8 bases from J, with 20 bases in between.

The chain recombines TRBV29-1 with TRBJ2-5; a possible D gene is TRBD2 (6 bases). CDR3 length: 12 amino acids. The germline V gene has CDR1 SQVTM and CDR2 ANQGSEA. Trimming pared 2 bases from V and 4 bases from J, leaving 8 bases between. The DNA for the CDR3 is TGCAGCGTTGAACGGGGGACAGAGACCCAGTACTTC. Encoded protein: CSVERGTETQYF. Together with reference TRBV29-1 and TRBJ2-5, the CDR3 gives the full variable domain: SAVISQKPSRDICQRGTSLTIQCQVDSQVTMMFWYRQQPGQSLTLIATANQGSEATYESGFVIDKFPISRPNLTFSTLTVSNMSPEDSSIYLCSVERGTETQYFGPGTRLLVL.